This entry is about one T cell receptor beta chain. The target antigen is unknown. The data stem from a study of blood T cells in healthy people across ages. Study outcomes and limitations: In long-lived donors, naive CD4+ cell counts and diversity exceeded those of aged donors. With naive T cell percentage, TCR beta diversity showed a strong correlation.

PCR was performed a second time for roughly 7 to 11 cycles using a sample-barcoded 5' primer and a J-beta primer mix. Tags on each cDNA molecule came from a template-switch adaptor with 12 random nucleotides. TCRdb re-called the 5' RACE reads through MiXCR, storing one row per CDR3 protein. The sample includes approximately 880,000 distinct CDR3 sequences, around 48% seen only once; the top ten take around an eighth. Trimming removed 8 bases at V and 6 bases at J, with 14 bases between. CDR3 length: 13 amino acids. The germline V gene has CDR1 MGHDK and CDR2 SYGVNS. This clonotype was sampled from a man aged 25-45 years in good health. This chain connects TRBV25-1 to TRBJ2-1; no firm D call. Sequencing was done on a sample of blood. This CDR3 is CASSSGQTNEQFF. CDR3 nucleotide sequence: TGTGCCAGCTCATCTGGGCAGACCAATGAGCAGTTCTTC.